Described below is a single T cell receptor beta chain sequence and its context. What it recognizes is unknown. This entry is derived from a study of T cells in localized non-small cell lung cancer. Study results and caveats: A median approximately 57 of the top 100 tumor clones appeared in adjacent lung.

Generated by immunoSEQ multiplex PCR, the TCRdb table keeps only in-frame clones and is missing some. This repertoire shows about 9,800 clones, about 43% found once; its top ten account for around 3.5%. The germline CDR1 and CDR2 sequences are KGHSH and LQKENI. V dropped 4 bases and J dropped 4 bases, with 7 bases sitting between them. The CDR3 has 12 residues. The chain uses TRBV18 and TRBJ1-1; D not certain. This receptor was obtained from a woman aged 35-75 years with stage I lung adenocarcinoma. Material: lymph node tissue, obtained before any cancer treatment. The CDR3 DNA is TGTGCCAGCTCACTTGGACCCACTGAAGCTTTCTTT. As protein: CASSLGPTEAFF.